These 19 T cell receptor beta chains originate from one sample sequenced in a study of T cell changes during pregnancy in multiple sclerosis (dated by TCRdb to between 2019 and 2020). The library was built by means of the immunoSEQ multiplex PCR assay. TCRdb carries this immuneACCESS record with in-frame sequences only. Its versions omit some clonotypes, under half of them owing to an unresolved V gene in the studies checked, with the rest unexplained. This sample comprises about 97,000 clones, approximately 90% of them detected only once. The ten largest clones take up 0.76% of the sample. Sequenced material: peripheral blood, taken in the second trimester of pregnancy. The receptors here all came from a female donor in good health, enrolled as a control in a pregnancy study.

The CDR3 bases are TGCGCCAGCAGCCTGGGGGGGGAGAACACTGAAGCTTTCTTT. It is translated as CASSLGGENTEAFF. V gene TRBV10-2 combines with J gene TRBJ1-1; a possible D gene is TRBD1 (5 bases). The CDR3 is made up of 14 amino acids. Germline assignment: CDR1 WSHSY and CDR2 SAAADI. The V end lost 6 bases, the J end lost 1 base, and 12 bases lay between the germline ends.

The rearrangement joins TRBV9 to TRBJ2-1, with D maybe TRBD2 (6 bases). CDR3 length: 15 amino acids. Deletions cut 4 bases from V and 4 bases from J, with 15 bases between. CDR1 SGDLS and CDR2 YYNGEE come from the germline V gene. The CDR3 region is CASSLLDYPYNEQFF. CDR3 DNA sequence: TGTGCCAGCAGCCTGTTGGACTACCCATACAATGAGCAGTTCTTC.

The chain couples TRBV20-1 to TRBJ1-2; weak D call: TRBD1 (6 bases). The CDR3 is 11 amino acids. Germline V lookup: CDR1 DFQATT, CDR2 SNEGSKA (reference sequence). The V end was cut by 3 bases, the J end by 8 bases, with 10 bases between. In DNA form, the CDR3 reads TGCAGTGCTAGGACAGGACGGGGCTACACCTTC. This codes for CSARTGRGYTF.

The chain combines TRBV5-1 with TRBJ1-6; 9 positions match TRBD1. The CDR3 has 14 amino acids. Germline CDR1 is SGHRS and CDR2 is YFSETQ. The trim removed 4 bases at V and 8 bases at J, leaving 4 bases unmatched. CDR3 coding DNA: TGCGCCAGCAGCCCTAGGACAGGGGATTCACCCCTCCACTTT. This encodes CASSPRTGDSPLHF.

V is TRBV7-9 and J is TRBJ1-1, with 7 bases aligning to TRBD1. The germline gives CDR1 SEHNR, CDR2 FQNEAQ (reference sequence). This CDR3 has 15 amino acids. The V and J ends lost 6 bases and 1 base, in that order; junction bases with no gene match: 8. This chain's CDR3 is CASSYRQGPNTEAFF. The CDR3 DNA reads TGTGCCAGCAGTTATCGACAGGGCCCGAACACTGAAGCTTTCTTT.

The chain uses TRBV15 and TRBJ1-5, with TRBD1 matching over 7 bases. Germline assignment: CDR1 LNHNV and CDR2 YYDKDF (reference sequence). This CDR3 is 14 amino acids long. V shed 3 bases, J shed 4 bases, and the junction held 3 bases outside the gene matches. In DNA form, the CDR3 reads TGTGCCACCAGCAGCGACAGGGTAAATCAGCCCCAGCATTTT. Translation: CATSSDRVNQPQHF.

CDR3 in amino acids: CASSKKTSGRSYEQYF. CDR3 DNA sequence: TGTGCCAGCAGTAAGAAGACTAGCGGGAGGAGTTACGAGCAGTACTTC. V and J are TRBV6-6 and TRBJ2-7, with 13 bases matching TRBD2. The CDR3 runs 16 residues. CDR1 is MNHNY and CDR2 is SVGAGI in the germline V gene (reference sequence). V dropped 5 bases and J dropped 4; count of bases not matched to a gene: 8.

V usage is TRBV5-4 and J usage is TRBJ2-2, with D possibly being TRBD1 (6 bases). CDR3 size: 16 residues. CDR1 SGHNT and CDR2 YYREEE come from the germline V gene (reference sequence). V was trimmed by 0 bases and J by 5 bases, leaving 14 bases between them. CDR3 nucleotide sequence: TGTGCCAGCAGCTTGGACGGCAGGGGTGTTACCGGGGAGCTGTTTTTT. Translation gives CASSLDGRGVTGELFF.

The chain recombines TRBV5-1 with TRBJ2-1, with 7 bases matching TRBD2. CDR1 and CDR2 (germline): SGHRS, YFSETQ. The J segment lost 9 bases and the V segment lost 3 bases, leaving 9 bases of the junction unmatched. This CDR3 contains 14 residues. The CDR3 sequence: CASSSAGGSIEQFF. DNA of the CDR3: TGCGCCAGCAGCTCGGCCGGCGGGAGTATTGAGCAGTTCTTC.

V and J are TRBV6-5 and TRBJ1-6; D possibly corresponds to TRBD1 (5 bases). V gave up 0 bases and J gave up 8 bases, with 11 bases separating them. This CDR3 contains 15 residues. CDR1 is MNHEY and CDR2 is SVGAGI in the germline V gene. The CDR3 bases are TGTGCCAGCAGTTACTCGGGTGGGGGGGATTCACCCCTCCACTTT. It specifies CASSYSGGGDSPLHF.

This chain uses TRBV5-1 with TRBJ2-1, with TRBD1 matching over 9 bases. Germline trimming cut 4 bases from V and 4 bases from J; bases unmatched to any gene: 6. The CDR3 spans 15 residues. Germline loops: CDR1 SGHRS, CDR2 YFSETQ. CDR3 bases: TGCGCCAGCAGCACGGGACAGGGAGGGTACAATGAGCAGTTCTTC. Its protein product is CASSTGQGGYNEQFF.

V is TRBV28 and J is TRBJ1-4; 9 nucleotides match TRBD1. The CDR3 runs to 17 residues. Unmatched junction bases numbered 13, after V lost 6 bases and J lost 5 bases. Germline V gives CDR1 MDHEN, CDR2 SYDVKM. The CDR3 loop is CASRPPGQGGGNEKLFF. The CDR3 DNA reads TGTGCCAGCAGGCCGCCGGGACAGGGTGGCGGGAATGAAAAACTGTTTTTT. Based on the CDR3 plus reference TRBV28 and TRBJ1-4, the full variable domain is DVKVTQSSRYLVKRTGEKVFLECVQDMDHENMFWYRQDPGLGLRLIYFSYDVKMKEKGDIPEGYSVSREKKERFSLILESASTNQTSMYLCASRPPGQGGGNEKLFFGSGTQLSVL.

The chain joins TRBV6-7 to TRBJ1-2, with D unresolved. TRBV6-7 is an ORF, and what it does is uncertain. The CDR3 contains 13 residues. V was cut by 6 bases and J by 6 bases, with 14 bases left in between. The CDR3 nucleotides read TGTGCCAGCAGCCGACGTAAACGGGATGGCTACACCTTC. Translating gives CASSRRKRDGYTF.

CDR3 in DNA: TGTGCCAGCAGCTTGAGGGGGATCTCTGAAGCTTTCTTT. Protein: CASSLRGISEAFF. The J gene is TRBJ1-1, the V gene TRBV7-9, with D perhaps matching TRBD1 (6 bases). The germline V and J ends were trimmed by 3 bases and 6 bases, with 11 bases remaining between them. This CDR3 is built from 13 residues. The germline V gene has CDR1 SEHNR and CDR2 FQNEAQ (reference sequence).

The gene calls are TRBV6-1 and TRBJ1-2; D might be TRBD1 (6 bases). CDR3 length: 13 amino acids. Trimming shortened V by 2 bases and J by 7 bases, and 11 bases separated the two germline ends. CDR1 MNHNS and CDR2 SASEGT come from the germline V gene. The CDR3 nucleotides are TGTGCCAGCAGTGAATTAGGACAGCTTGGCTACACCTTC. Residues: CASSELGQLGYTF.

The gene calls are TRBV11-2 and TRBJ2-3; D gene uncertain. Trimming cost V 6 bases and J 6 bases, with 10 bases left between them. CDR1 and CDR2 from the germline V gene are SGHAT and FQNNGV. CDR3 size: 12 residues. CDR3 amino acids: CASRRTADTQYF. The CDR3, as DNA: TGTGCCAGCAGACGTACAGCCGATACGCAGTATTTT.

The chain recombines TRBV6-5 with TRBJ2-2; possible D gene TRBD1, 5 bases. V lost 5 bases and J 5 bases, leaving 9 bases between the germline ends. The CDR3 is 13 amino acids. Germline V CDR1 and CDR2: MNHEY, SVGAGI. The CDR3 nucleotides read TGTGCCAGCAGTCGTCAGGGTACCGGGGAGCTGTTTTTT. Translated, it gives CASSRQGTGELFF.

The gene calls are TRBV10-3 and TRBJ1-5, with TRBD1 identical over 7 bases. The germline gives CDR1 ENHRY, CDR2 SYGVKD. The trim removed 6 bases at V and 2 bases at J, leaving 1 base unmatched. The CDR3 spans 13 residues. This chain's CDR3 is CAISTGGNQPQHF. The CDR3 DNA reads as TGTGCCATCAGCACAGGGGGCAATCAGCCCCAGCATTTT.

The J gene is TRBJ1-1, the V gene TRBV9; TRBD1 might be the D (6 bases). Trimming removed 0 bases from V and 4 bases from J, with 13 bases in between. The CDR3 spans 15 residues. Germline V gene lookup returns CDR1 SGDLS and CDR2 YYNGEE. DNA for the CDR3: TGTGCCAGCAGCGTAGTAGGGGGTTCGGGCACTGAAGCTTTCTTT. Amino acid sequence: CASSVVGGSGTEAFF.